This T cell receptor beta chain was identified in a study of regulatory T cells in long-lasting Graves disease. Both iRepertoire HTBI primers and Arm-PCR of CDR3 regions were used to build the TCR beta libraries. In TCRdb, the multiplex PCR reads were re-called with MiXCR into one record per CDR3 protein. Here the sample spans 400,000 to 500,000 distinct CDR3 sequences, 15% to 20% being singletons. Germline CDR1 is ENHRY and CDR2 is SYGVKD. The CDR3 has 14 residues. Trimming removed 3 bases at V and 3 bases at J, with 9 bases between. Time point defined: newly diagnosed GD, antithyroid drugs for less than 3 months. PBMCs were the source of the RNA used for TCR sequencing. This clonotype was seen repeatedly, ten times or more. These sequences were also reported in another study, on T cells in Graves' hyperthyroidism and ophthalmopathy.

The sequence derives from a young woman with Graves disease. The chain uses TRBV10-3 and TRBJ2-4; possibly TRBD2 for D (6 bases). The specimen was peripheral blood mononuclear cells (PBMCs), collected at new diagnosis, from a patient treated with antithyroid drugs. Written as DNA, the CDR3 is TGTGCCATCAGTGACGCGGGGAACAAAAACATTCAGTACTTC. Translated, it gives CAISDAGNKNIQYF.